This T cell receptor (beta chain) emerged from a study of cytomegalovirus exposure and HLA in healthy donors. The PCR employed 60 Vbeta primers together with 13 Jbeta primers. Profiled with immunoSEQ multiplex PCR; TCRdb holds only in-frame clones, not every one. The sample contains around 170,000 clones, approximately 79% of which appear only once. The CDR3 contains 12 residues. The V end was cut by 0 bases, the J end by 8 bases, with 7 bases between. Germline loops: CDR1 SEHNR, CDR2 FQNEAQ (reference sequence). The chain employs TRBV7-9 and TRBJ1-1; D gene ambiguous. This clonotype was obtained from a man aged 35-49 years in good health and CMV-seropositive. The specimen was PBMCs. The CDR3 here is CASSLAPLEAFF. The CDR3 DNA follows: TGTGCCAGCAGCTTAGCCCCTTTGGAAGCTTTCTTT.